The source of this TCR beta chain is a study of vaccination effects on CD4 cells after COVID-19. Per germline, CDR1 MNHEY and CDR2 SVGAGI. The CDR3 contains 14 residues. Trimming removed 2 bases from V and 1 base from J, with 8 bases in between. CD4+ T cells specific for antigen were expanded with viral peptide pools by the ViraFEST assay before sequencing. The culture ran for under eleven days, and then CD4+ T cells were isolated. Having tested negative for nucleocapsid antibodies, the vaccine recipients showed no prior SARS-CoV-2 infection. Comment on this clone: Its antigen is not known.

Sequencing was performed with immunoSEQ multiplex PCR; in TCRdb, only in-frame clones are kept and a portion is missing. The table shows 73,000 or so clones, with about 78% occurring only once. The chain uses TRBV6-5 and TRBJ1-1, with unresolved D. The sample in question was CD4+ T cells from PBMCs cultured with SARS-CoV-2 spike peptides, obtained before COVID-19 vaccination. This sequence originates from a human donor who received a COVID-19 vaccine. The CDR3 bases are TGTGCCAGCAGTTACCTGGGTGGGAACACTGAAGCTTTCTTT. It is translated as CASSYLGGNTEAFF.